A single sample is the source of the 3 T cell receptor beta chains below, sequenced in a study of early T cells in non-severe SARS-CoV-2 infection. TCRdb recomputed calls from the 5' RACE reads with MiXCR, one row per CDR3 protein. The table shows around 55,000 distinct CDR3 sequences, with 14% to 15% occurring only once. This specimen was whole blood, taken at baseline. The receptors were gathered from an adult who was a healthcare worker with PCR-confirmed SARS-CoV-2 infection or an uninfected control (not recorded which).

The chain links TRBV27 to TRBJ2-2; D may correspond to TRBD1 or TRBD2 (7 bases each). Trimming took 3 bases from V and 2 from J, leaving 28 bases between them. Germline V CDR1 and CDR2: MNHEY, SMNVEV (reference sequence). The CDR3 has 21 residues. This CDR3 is CASSFRGLKQGPNLNTGELFF. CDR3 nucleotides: TGTGCCAGCAGTTTTCGGGGACTAAAACAGGGGCCGAACCTAAACACCGGGGAGCTGTTTTTT.

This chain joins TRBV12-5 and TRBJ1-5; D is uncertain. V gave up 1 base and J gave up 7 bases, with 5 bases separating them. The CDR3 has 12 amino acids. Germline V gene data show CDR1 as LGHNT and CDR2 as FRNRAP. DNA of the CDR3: TGTGCTAGTGGTTTGGGCCAACAGCCCCAGCATTTT. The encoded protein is CASGLGQQPQHF.

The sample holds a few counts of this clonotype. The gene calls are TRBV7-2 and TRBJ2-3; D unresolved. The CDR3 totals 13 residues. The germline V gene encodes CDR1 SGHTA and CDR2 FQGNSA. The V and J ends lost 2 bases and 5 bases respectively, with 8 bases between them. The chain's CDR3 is CASSLRDGDTQYF. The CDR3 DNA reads TGTGCCAGCAGCTTAAGGGATGGAGATACGCAGTATTTT.